This TCR beta chain was profiled in a study of cytomegalovirus exposure and HLA in healthy donors. Study-wide results and caveats: Most observed TCR sequences were rare, whereas some public TCRs were detected in many donors. Among TCR beta chains, those listed as cytomegalovirus-associated numbered some 170. With later analysis, a missense DCLRE1C variant became linked to TCR beta V- and J-gene trimming.

Amplification used 60 Vbeta primers and 13 Jbeta primers. As originally analysed: In a later analysis, approximately 73 million unique TCR beta chains included roughly 11 million shared by two or more donors. Clones were sequenced by immunoSEQ multiplex PCR, and TCRdb holds only the in-frame ones, with some missing. V and J calls and clone size come straight from that table; D and trimming were deduced from the DNA. The data show some 110,000 clones, under 70% seen once. Worth noting for this clone: The antigen is undetermined.

There are 16 residues in the CDR3. Per germline, CDR1 SGHAT and CDR2 FQNNGV. The ends were cut back, 6 bases at V and 6 bases at J, with 23 bases in the middle. What was sequenced was PBMCs. The J gene is TRBJ1-2, the V gene TRBV11-2, with a possible D match to TRBD1 (6 bases). The TCR comes from a man aged 30-40 years in good health and CMV-seropositive. The CDR3 DNA follows: TGTGCCAGCAGTCTTTACCACCAGGGGCAAGTCGATGGCTACACCTTC. It yields the protein CASSLYHQGQVDGYTF.